This TCR beta chain was identified during a study of CD8+ T cells in alopecia areata. Study-level background: Patients received oral tofacitinib, 5 to 10 mg twice daily, for moderate-to-severe alopecia areata.

The sequencing template was cDNA reverse transcribed from extracted RNA. Assay used: immunoSEQ multiplex PCR; TCRdb lists only in-frame clones, some missing. This table has 150,000 to 200,000 clones, just over 65% appearing once. A word on this clone: Antigen: not known.

Germline V gene lookup returns CDR1 ENHRY and CDR2 SYGVKD. Germline trimming cut 5 bases from V and 3 bases from J; bases unmatched to any gene: 8. This CDR3 comprises 15 residues. Alopecia areata patients provided lesional scalp punch biopsies and peripheral blood. The study's findings and limits: Although TCR sharing was seen in mice, sharing across patients was less clear, possibly for HLA-related reasons. Affected lesional scalp, above all in alopecia totalis/universalis, was more clonal than normal scalp.

Sample: CD8+ T cells sorted from blood, taken at week 0. The TCR was taken from a human donor with alopecia areata. The chain has TRBV10-3 and TRBJ1-2, with TRBD1 identical over 8 bases. CDR3 nucleotide sequence: TGTGCCATCAGTTCCGGACAGGGCGAATACTATGGCTACACCTTC. Protein: CAISSGQGEYYGYTF.